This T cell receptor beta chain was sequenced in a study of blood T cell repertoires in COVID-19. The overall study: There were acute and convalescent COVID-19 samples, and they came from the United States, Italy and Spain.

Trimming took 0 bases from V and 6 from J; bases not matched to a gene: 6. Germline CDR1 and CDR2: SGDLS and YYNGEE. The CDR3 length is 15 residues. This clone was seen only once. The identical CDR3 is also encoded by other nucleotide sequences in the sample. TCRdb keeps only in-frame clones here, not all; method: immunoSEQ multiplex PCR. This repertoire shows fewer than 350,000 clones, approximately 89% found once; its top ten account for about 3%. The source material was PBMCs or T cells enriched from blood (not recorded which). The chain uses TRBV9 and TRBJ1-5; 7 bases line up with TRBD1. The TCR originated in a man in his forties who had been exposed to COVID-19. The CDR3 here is CASSVGGGAGQPQHF. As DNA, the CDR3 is TGTGCCAGCAGCGTAGGAGGGGGCGCCGGTCAGCCCCAGCATTTT. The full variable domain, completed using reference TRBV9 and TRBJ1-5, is DSGVTQTPKHLITATGQRVTLRCSPRSGDLSVYWYQQSLDQGLQFLIQYYNGEERAKGNILERFSAQQFPDLHSELNLSSLELGDSALYFCASSVGGGAGQPQHFGDGTRLSIL.